This is a list of T cell receptor beta chains from one sample in a study of identical twins. One entry per CDR3 protein results from TCRdb running MiXCR on the 5' RACE reads. The sample yields about 720,000 distinct CDR3 sequences, 15% to 20% seen once. The same data also went into a second study, on T cells expressing NK-cell markers.

The sample taken for sequencing was PBMCs. The receptors here all came from a woman between 18 and 29 years old in good health. CDR3s include the opening cysteine and the closing phenylalanine or tryptophan. The D gene is left open where the match is weak. Part of the rows lack a size; the others show once, few, many or a class for expanded clones.

CDR3: CSASSASGNHYNEHFF
DNA: TGCAGTGCTAGTAGCGCTAGCGGGAACCATTACAATGAGCACTTCTTC
V: TRBV20-1
J: TRBJ2-1
D: TRBD2
size: -

CDR3: CASSPQVGTSGDTEAFF
DNA: TGTGCCAGCAGCCCTCAGGTGGGGACTAGCGGCGACACTGAAGCTTTCTTT
V: TRBV3-1
J: TRBJ1-1
D: -
size: -

CDR3: CASSGGQTSNEKLFF
DNA: TGCGCCAGCAGCGGGGGACAGACCTCTAATGAAAAACTGTTTTTT
V: TRBV5-1
J: TRBJ1-4
D: TRBD1
size: -

CDR3: CAISDDLAKNIQYF
DNA: TGTGCCATCAGTGACGATTTAGCCAAAAACATTCAGTACTTC
V: TRBV10-3
J: TRBJ2-4
D: -
size: few

CDR3: CASSPGPRANEQFF
DNA: TGTGCCAGCAGTCCGGGACCCCGAGCCAATGAGCAGTTCTTC
V: TRBV12-3/TRBV12-4
J: TRBJ2-1
D: -
size: few

CDR3: CSVSSGGAGETQYF
DNA: TGCAGCGTTAGTAGCGGGGGGGCCGGAGAGACCCAGTACTTC
V: TRBV29-1
J: TRBJ2-5
D: TRBD2
size: few

CDR3: CSAPLGGPRDEQYF
DNA: TGCAGTGCTCCCTTAGGGGGACCGCGCGACGAGCAGTACTTC
V: TRBV20-1
J: TRBJ2-7
D: -
size: -

CDR3: CASSLIAGGYSEQFF
DNA: TGTGCCAGCAGCTTAATAGCGGGGGGGTACAGTGAGCAGTTCTTC
V: TRBV7-3
J: TRBJ2-1
D: TRBD2
size: -

CDR3: CASSPGPNQPQHF
DNA: TGTGCCAGCAGTCCAGGGCCCAATCAGCCCCAGCATTTT
V: TRBV12-3/TRBV12-4
J: TRBJ1-5
D: -
size: many

CDR3: CASSLYRGISYEQYF
DNA: TGTGCCAGCAGTCTCTACCGAGGCATCTCCTACGAGCAGTACTTC
V: TRBV6-1
J: TRBJ2-7
D: -
size: many

CDR3: CASSLMFWDNEQFF
DNA: TGTGCCAGCAGTTTGATGTTTTGGGACAATGAGCAGTTCTTC
V: TRBV12-3/TRBV12-4
J: TRBJ2-1
D: -
size: many

CDR3: CASSFRTGGRNTEAFF
DNA: TGTGCCAGCAGCTTCCGGACAGGGGGTAGGAACACTGAAGCTTTCTTT
V: TRBV7-2
J: TRBJ1-1
D: TRBD1
size: -

CDR3: CASSIGQMNTEAFF
DNA: TGTGCCAGTAGTATAGGGCAAATGAACACTGAAGCTTTCTTT
V: TRBV19
J: TRBJ1-1
D: -
size: -

CDR3: CASSVGAGGTDEQFF
DNA: TGTGCCAGCAGCGTAGGAGCGGGGGGGACCGATGAGCAGTTCTTC
V: TRBV9
J: TRBJ2-1
D: TRBD2
size: -

CDR3: CASSLSFGTGDNQPQHF
DNA: TGTGCCAGCAGTTTATCGTTTGGTACGGGGGACAATCAGCCCCAGCATTTT
V: TRBV27
J: TRBJ1-5
D: -
size: once

CDR3: CASSRGDGYYGYTF
DNA: TGTGCCAGCAGCCGGGGGGACGGATACTATGGCTACACCTTC
V: TRBV3-1
J: TRBJ1-2
D: -
size: few

CDR3: CASRETVASSGNTIYF
DNA: TGCGCCAGCAGGGAAACAGTGGCCAGCTCTGGAAACACCATATATTTT
V: TRBV5-1
J: TRBJ1-3
D: -
size: few

CDR3: CSARAPGRSSYEQYF
DNA: TGCAGTGCTAGGGCCCCGGGGCGGAGCTCCTACGAGCAGTACTTC
V: TRBV20-1
J: TRBJ2-7
D: -
size: few

CDR3: CSARDPVWLTSGPTDTQYF
DNA: TGCAGTGCTAGAGATCCAGTGTGGTTGACTAGCGGACCCACAGATACGCAGTATTTT
V: TRBV20-1
J: TRBJ2-3
D: TRBD2
size: few

CDR3: CSARDRLAGGSTQYF
DNA: TGCAGTGCTAGAGATCGCCTAGCGGGAGGATCGACCCAGTACTTC
V: TRBV20-1
J: TRBJ2-5
D: TRBD2
size: -

CDR3: CASALGKVTDTQYF
DNA: TGCGCCAGCGCCCTGGGAAAAGTCACAGATACGCAGTATTTT
V: TRBV5-1
J: TRBJ2-3
D: -
size: few

CDR3: CSVEIDLGTQYF
DNA: TGCAGCGTTGAAATTGATTTGGGGACCCAGTACTTC
V: TRBV29-1
J: TRBJ2-5
D: -
size: -

CDR3: CASNRVGAYGYTF
DNA: TGCGCCAGCAACCGAGTAGGGGCCTATGGCTACACCTTC
V: TRBV4-3
J: TRBJ1-2
D: -
size: -